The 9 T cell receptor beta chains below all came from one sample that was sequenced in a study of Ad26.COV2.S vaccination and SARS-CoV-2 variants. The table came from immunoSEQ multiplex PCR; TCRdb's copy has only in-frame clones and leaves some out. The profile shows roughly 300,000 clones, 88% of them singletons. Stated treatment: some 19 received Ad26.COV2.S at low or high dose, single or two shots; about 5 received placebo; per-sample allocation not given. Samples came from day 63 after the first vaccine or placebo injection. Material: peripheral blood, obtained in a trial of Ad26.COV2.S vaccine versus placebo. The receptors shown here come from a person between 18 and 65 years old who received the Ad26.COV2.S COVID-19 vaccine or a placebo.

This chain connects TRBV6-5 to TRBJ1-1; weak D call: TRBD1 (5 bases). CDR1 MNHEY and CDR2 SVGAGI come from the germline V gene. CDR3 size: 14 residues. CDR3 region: CVASRGHLDTEAFF. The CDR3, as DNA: TGTGTTGCATCCCGGGGCCACCTGGACACTGAAGCTTTCTTT.

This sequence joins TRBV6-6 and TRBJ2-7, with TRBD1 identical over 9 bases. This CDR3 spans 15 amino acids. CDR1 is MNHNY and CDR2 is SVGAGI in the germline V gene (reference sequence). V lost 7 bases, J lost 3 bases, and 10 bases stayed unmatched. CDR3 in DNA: TGTGCCAGCACTGCTCGGACAGGGGACTTCTACGAGCAGTACTTC. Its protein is CASTARTGDFYEQYF.

The CDR3 DNA sequence: TGTGCCAGCAGCGTAGAACGGGGTATCCCTGGGGCCAACGTCCTGACTTTC. Translated, it gives CASSVERGIPGANVLTF. This chain links TRBV9 with TRBJ2-6; D may be TRBD2 (5 bases). Trimming took off 0 bases at V and 2 bases at J, with 12 bases between the two ends. The CDR3 runs to 17 residues. The V gene's germline CDR1 is SGDLS and CDR2 YYNGEE.

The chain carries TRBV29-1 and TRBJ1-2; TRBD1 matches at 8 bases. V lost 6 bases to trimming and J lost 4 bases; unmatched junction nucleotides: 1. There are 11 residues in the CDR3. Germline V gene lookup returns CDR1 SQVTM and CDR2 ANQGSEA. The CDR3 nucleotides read TGCAGCGTACAGGGGGTCTATGGCTACACCTTC. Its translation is CSVQGVYGYTF.

The CDR3 DNA reads as TGTGCCAGCAGTACCGGGGGTTCGATTAATTCACCCCTCCACTTT. It encodes CASSTGGSINSPLHF. This rearrangement joins TRBV6-5 to TRBJ1-6; perhaps TRBD1 as D (5 bases). Deletions cut 5 bases from V and 6 bases from J, with 14 bases between. The CDR3 runs to 15 residues. Germline loops: CDR1 MNHEY, CDR2 SVGAGI.

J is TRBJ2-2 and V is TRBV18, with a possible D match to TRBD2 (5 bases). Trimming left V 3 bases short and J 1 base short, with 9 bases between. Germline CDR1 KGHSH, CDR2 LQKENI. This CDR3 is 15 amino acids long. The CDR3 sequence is CASSPFRGNTGELFF. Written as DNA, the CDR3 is TGTGCCAGCTCACCTTTCCGGGGGAACACCGGGGAGCTGTTTTTT.

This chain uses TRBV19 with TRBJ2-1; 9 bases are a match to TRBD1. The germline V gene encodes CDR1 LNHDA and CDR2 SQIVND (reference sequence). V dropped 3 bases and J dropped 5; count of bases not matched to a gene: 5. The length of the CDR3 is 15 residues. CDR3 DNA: TGTGCCAGTAGTATCTGGGACAGGGAGAACAATGAGCAGTTCTTC. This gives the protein CASSIWDRENNEQFF.

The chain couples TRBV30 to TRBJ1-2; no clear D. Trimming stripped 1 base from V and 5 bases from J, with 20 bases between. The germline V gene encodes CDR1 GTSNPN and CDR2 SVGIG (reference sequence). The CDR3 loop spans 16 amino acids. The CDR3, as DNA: TGTGCCTGGAGTGCCATCGACTGGGCAACTAGGTATGGCTACACCTTC. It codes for CAWSAIDWATRYGYTF.

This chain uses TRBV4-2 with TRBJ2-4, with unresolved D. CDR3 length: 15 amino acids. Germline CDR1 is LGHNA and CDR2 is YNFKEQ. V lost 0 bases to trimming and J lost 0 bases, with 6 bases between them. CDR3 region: CASSQDPGAKNIQYF. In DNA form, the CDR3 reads TGTGCCAGCAGCCAAGATCCGGGAGCCAAAAACATTCAGTACTTC.